The 15 T cell receptor beta chains listed next were all sequenced from one sample in a study of cytomegalovirus exposure and HLA in healthy donors. The PCR made use of 60 Vbeta and 13 Jbeta primers. Profiling relied on immunoSEQ multiplex PCR, and the TCRdb table lists in-frame clones only, not all of them. The sample has some 150,000 clones, less than 90% seen once. The sequenced sample consisted of PBMCs. These TCRs come from a man aged 40-49 years in good health and CMV-seronegative.

The chain joins TRBV2 to TRBJ1-6; TRBD1 matches at 9 bases. The V segment lost 0 bases and the J segment 9 bases; nucleotides outside the gene matches: 12. CDR3 size: 18 residues. Germline V gene sequence: CDR1 SNHLY, CDR2 FYNNEI. In DNA, the CDR3 is TGTGCCAGCAGTGAAGCCCCTCGGGGGACAGGGAGGAGTTCACCCCTCCACTTT. Protein product: CASSEAPRGTGRSSPLHF. The whole variable domain, remainder taken from reference TRBV2 and TRBJ1-6, is EPEVTQTPSHQVTQMGQEVILRCVPISNHLYFYWYRQILGQKVEFLVSFYNNEISEKSEIFDDQFSVERPDGSNFTLKIRSTKLEDSAMYFCASSEAPRGTGRSSPLHFGNGTRLTVT.

The chain is built from TRBV5-1 and TRBJ2-5; TRBD2 might be the D (5 bases). Germline V gene sequence: CDR1 SGHRS, CDR2 YFSETQ. The CDR3 loop spans 14 amino acids. Between the trimmed V and J ends, which lost 0 bases and 11 bases, there was a span of 17 bases. CDR3: CASSLGPRRWEQYF. Here the CDR3 DNA reads TGCGCCAGCAGCTTGGGCCCGCGAAGATGGGAGCAGTACTTC.

The chain has TRBV25-1 and TRBJ1-5; TRBD1 is a possible D gene (5 bases). The CDR3 covers 16 residues. Trimming left V 3 bases short and J 5 bases short, with 17 bases between. Per germline, CDR1 MGHDK and CDR2 SYGVNS. As DNA, the CDR3 is TGTGCCAGCAGTGATAGGTCGCGGGGGGTTGATCAGCCCCAGCATTTT. Amino acids: CASSDRSRGVDQPQHF.

This clone has only a few counts. The chain carries TRBV14 and TRBJ2-3; D is ambiguous. V was clipped by 8 bases and J by 2 bases, with 11 bases between them. CDR1 is SGHDN and CDR2 is FVKESK in the germline V gene. This CDR3 region has 13 residues. CDR3 DNA sequence: TGTGCCAGCGCAGCAGCGTTCACAGATACGCAGTATTTT. Translating gives CASAAAFTDTQYF.

The chain has TRBV15 and TRBJ2-5; 9 bases are shared with TRBD1. The DNA matches TRBJ2-7 better at its end, which makes the J call doubtful. The germline V gene encodes CDR1 LNHNV and CDR2 YYDKDF (reference sequence). There are 16 residues in the CDR3. DNA of the CDR3: TGTGCCACCAGCAGGGTTATCTCCGGGACAGGGAACGAGCAGTACTTC. Translating gives CATSRVISGTGNEQYF.

This clone has a single count. The chain recombines TRBV7-2 with TRBJ2-5; 8 bases fit TRBD2. The CDR3 totals 16 residues. Germline CDR1 and CDR2: SGHTA and FQGNSA. Germline trimming cut 7 bases from V and 4 bases from J; bases unmatched to any gene: 14. The CDR3, as DNA: TGTGCCAGCACCACCATGCCCCTCGGGGGGGGAGAGACCCAGTACTTC. Protein product: CASTTMPLGGGETQYF.

This clone was found once. At one of its ends the junction is not consistent with the germline gene, which may arise from a read error. The chain's CDR3 is CASSPGLAGYEQYF. DNA of the CDR3: TGTGCTAGCAGCCCAGGACTAGCGGGGTACGAGCAGTACTTC. The gene calls are TRBV7-7 and TRBJ2-7; 12 bases line up with TRBD2. There are 14 residues in the CDR3. CDR1 and CDR2 from the germline V gene are SSHAT and FNYEAQ (reference sequence). Together with reference TRBV7-7 and TRBJ2-7, the CDR3 gives the full variable domain: GAGVSQSPRYKVTKRGQDVTLRCDPISSHATLYWYQQALGQGPEFLTYFNYEAQPDKSGLPSDRFSAERPEGSISTLTIQRTEQRDSAMYRCASSPGLAGYEQYFGPGTRLTVT.

The V and J genes are TRBV27 and TRBJ2-5; the D gene is possibly TRBD1 (5 bases). The CDR3 has 14 amino acids. Trimming shortened V by 2 bases and J by 5 bases, and 12 bases separated the two germline ends. Germline assignment: CDR1 MNHEY and CDR2 SMNVEV (reference sequence). The CDR3 bases are TGTGCCAGCAGTTTAAACAGGTTAGGGGAGACCCAGTACTTC. The encoded protein is CASSLNRLGETQYF.

This clone showed up just once. The chain carries TRBV7-2 and TRBJ1-5; 8 nucleotides match TRBD1. CDR3 length equals 14 residues. Losses at the gene ends were 6 bases for V and 1 base for J; bases not matched to a gene: 2. The germline V gene has CDR1 SGHTA and CDR2 FQGNSA. Written as DNA, the CDR3 is TGTGCCAGCAGTCGGACAGGGAGCAATCAGCCCCAGCATTTT. Its protein product is CASSRTGSNQPQHF. The full variable domain, in which reference TRBV7-2 and TRBJ1-5 provide the parts outside the CDR3, is GAGVSQSPSNKVTEKGKDVELRCDPISGHTALYWYRQSLGQGLEFLIYFQGNSAPDKSGLPSDRFSAERTGGSVSTLTIQRTQQEDSAVYLCASSRTGSNQPQHFGDGTRLSIL.

This sequence joins TRBV6-5 and TRBJ1-1, with 7 bases that match TRBD1. V was clipped by 6 bases and J by 2 bases; unmatched bases: 3. The CDR3 consists of 13 residues. The germline V gene encodes CDR1 MNHEY and CDR2 SVGAGI. This chain's CDR3 is CASSRQGNTEAFF. The CDR3 DNA reads TGTGCCAGCAGCCGACAGGGAAACACTGAAGCTTTCTTT.

This clone was counted a single time. This sequence joins TRBV5-1 and TRBJ2-4; 9 bases agree with TRBD1. The J segment lost 0 bases and the V segment lost 7 bases, leaving 14 bases of the junction unmatched. Germline CDR1 SGHRS, CDR2 YFSETQ. The CDR3 length is 18 residues. This CDR3 reads CASSEGTGQTLAKNIQYF. The CDR3 nucleotides are TGCGCCAGCTCGGAAGGGACAGGGCAGACTCTAGCCAAAAACATTCAGTACTTC.

The J gene is TRBJ2-3, the V gene TRBV2, with D unresolved. The CDR3 is made up of 14 amino acids. CDR1 and CDR2 from the germline V gene are SNHLY and FYNNEI. Trimming left V 6 bases short and J 0 bases short, with 10 bases between. CDR3 DNA: TGTGCCAGCAGGCTAGACCTAAGCACAGATACGCAGTATTTT. It yields the protein CASRLDLSTDTQYF.

The rearrangement uses TRBV30 and TRBJ2-7; D gene ambiguous. V was trimmed by 1 base and J by 4 bases, leaving 23 bases between them. The CDR3 is made up of 17 amino acids. Germline V gives CDR1 GTSNPN, CDR2 SVGIG (reference sequence). The DNA of the CDR3 is TGTGCCTGGAGTGGTCTTTTCAAACAGAAGACGGCATACGAGCAGTACTTC. Protein product: CAWSGLFKQKTAYEQYF.

The V and J genes are TRBV6-1 and TRBJ2-3, with D tentatively TRBD1 (6 bases). Germline assignment: CDR1 MNHNS and CDR2 SASEGT. This CDR3 is 14 amino acids long. The ends were cut back, 7 bases at V and 5 bases at J, with 16 bases in the middle. The CDR3 DNA is TGTGCCAGCAACCATGCAGGGGATCGAGATACGCAGTATTTT. It yields the protein CASNHAGDRDTQYF.

The rearrangement joins TRBV6-1 to TRBJ2-2; TRBD2 agrees at 10 bases. CDR1 MNHNS and CDR2 SASEGT come from the germline V gene. This CDR3 contains 15 residues. V lost 6 bases, J lost 4 bases, and 5 bases stayed unmatched. The CDR3 here is CASSPGLASTGELFF. The DNA for the CDR3 is TGTGCCAGCAGCCCGGGACTAGCGAGCACCGGGGAGCTGTTTTTT.